These 15 T cell receptor beta chains share one sample of origin, sequenced in a study of tumor-infiltrating lymphocytes in primary liver carcinoma. Using a constant-region primer together with ProtoScript II reverse transcriptase, TCR beta cDNA was made from roughly 540 ng of total RNA. Libraries of TCR beta came from three nested multiplex PCR rounds with slightly modified ARM-PCR. Investigators reported that the first two PCR rounds, at 9 to 11 cycles each, used TRBV1-TRBV30 forward primers with a C-beta reverse primer. TCRdb re-derived calls from the multiplex PCR reads in MiXCR, one entry per CDR3 protein. Seen here are 90,000 to 150,000 distinct CDR3 sequences, approximately 71% observed once, and the top ten hold 8.1%. Scientists recovered RNA and DNA together from about 20-30 mg of unsorted bulk tissue. The sample taken for sequencing was tumor-adjacent normal liver tissue. These receptors were obtained from a woman in her sixties or seventies with primary liver carcinoma and hepatitis B virus infection.

As concerns this clonotype: The junction and the germline gene differ at one end; a read error may be behind it. The rearrangement joins TRBV6-5 to TRBJ2-1; 8 bases agree with TRBD2. The CDR3 runs to 15 residues. Germline V CDR1 and CDR2: MNHEY, SVGAGI. CDR3 amino acids: CGSTPRAGVFNVQFF. The CDR3 nucleotides read TGTGGCAGCACCCCCAGAGCGGGAGTTTTTAATGTGCAGTTCTTC.

Worth noting for this clonotype: One end of the junction fails to match germline, which may point to a read error. The gene calls are TRBV29-1 and TRBJ2-5, with 7 bases lining up with TRBD1. CDR1 and CDR2 (germline): SQVTM, ANQGSEA. CDR3 length: 16 amino acids. The CDR3 is CGVEPDRDVYQETQYF. DNA for the CDR3: TGCGGCGTTGAGCCAGACAGGGACGTGTACCAAGAGACCCAGTACTTC.

In regard to this clonotype: A much larger clone is a single base away; this may be a read error. The V call is TRBV6-1, the J call TRBJ2-1; 7 nucleotides match TRBD2. CDR1 MNHNS and CDR2 SASEGT come from the germline V gene. This CDR3 spans 16 amino acids. The CDR3 is CASGTLGGLVDNGQFF. The DNA of the CDR3 is TGTGCCAGCGGAACCCTCGGGGGGTTGGTGGACAATGGGCAGTTCTTC.

The chain uses TRBV11-1 and TRBJ2-1; D gene unclear. CDR3 length: 17 amino acids. V was trimmed by 1 base and J by 16 bases, leaving 29 bases between them. Germline-derived CDR1 and CDR2 are SGHAT and FQDESV (reference sequence). The CDR3 bases are TGTGCCAGCAGCTTAGGGTATCCGGTAGACTCCTACAGTGAACAATTCTTC. Translating gives CASSLGYPVDSYSEQFF.

Points on this clonotype: The junction shows a germline mismatch at one end, possibly a read error. The chain combines TRBV11-2 with TRBJ2-1; D may correspond to TRBD1 or TRBD2 (5 bases each). CDR3 length equals 17 residues. From germline, CDR1 is SGHAT and CDR2 FQNNGV. The CDR3 nucleotides are TGTGCCAGTAGCTTAGAGGGGTACAGGAGTTCCTACAATGAGCGGTTCTTC. Translating gives CASSLEGYRSSYNERFF. Variable domain in full (rest from reference TRBV11-2 and TRBJ2-1): EAGVAQSPRYKIIEKRQSVAFWCNPISGHATLYWYQQILGQGPKLLIQFQNNGVVDDSQLPKDRFSAERLKGVDSTLKIQPAKLEDSAVYLCASSLEGYRSSYNERFFGPGTRLTVL.

About this clonotype: Sequence at one end of the junction differs from germline and may be a read error. The chain carries TRBV28 and TRBJ1-1, with D perhaps TRBD1 (5 bases). Looked up from germline, CDR1 is MDHEN and CDR2 is SYDVKM. CDR3 size: 15 residues. Written as DNA, the CDR3 is TGTACCAGCATGTGGGGGGACGCGTATAGTACTGGAGCTTTCTTT. Translating gives CTSMWGDAYSTGAFF. The full variable domain, in which reference TRBV28 and TRBJ1-1 provide the parts outside the CDR3, is DVKVTQSSRYLVKRTGEKVFLECVQDMDHENMFWYRQDPGLGLRLIYFSYDVKMKEKGDIPEGYSVSREKKERFSLILESASTNQTSMYLCTSMWGDAYSTGAFFGQGTRLTVV.

This clonotype was observed a handful of times. Likely a read error: the CDR3 ends without its conserved phenylalanine or tryptophan. The genes are TRBV11-2 and TRBJ2-3; possible D gene TRBD2, 5 bases. V was shortened by 1 base and J by 0 bases, with 14 bases between the two germline ends. The CDR3 extends over 17 amino acids. The germline V gene encodes CDR1 SGHAT and CDR2 FQNNGV. CDR3 region: CASSLAMGRRSTDTQYL. The CDR3 nucleotides are TGTGCCAGCAGCTTAGCAATGGGGAGAAGGAGCACAGATACGCAGTATCTC.

The chain joins TRBV30 to TRBJ2-6; the D call may be TRBD1 or TRBD2 (7 bases each). V was pared by 6 bases and J by 9 bases, with 18 bases between. The V gene's germline CDR1 is GTSNPN and CDR2 SVGIG (reference sequence). The CDR3 has 14 residues. The CDR3 protein is CACFRGRGLNVLTF. The DNA for the CDR3 is TGTGCCTGCTTCAGGGGGAGGGGGCTCAACGTCCTGACTTTC.

With regard to this clonotype: A single base separates this from a much larger clone, so it may be a read error. This chain joins TRBV30 and TRBJ2-1; D gene uncertain. The germline gives CDR1 GTSNPN, CDR2 SVGIG (reference sequence). Trimming took off 1 base at V and 2 bases at J, with 9 bases between the two ends. This CDR3 is built from 14 residues. The CDR3 DNA reads TGTGCCTGGAGTGAACGGGCGGCCTACAATGAGCAGTTCTTC. It is translated as CAWSERAAYNEQFF. The whole variable domain, remainder taken from reference TRBV30 and TRBJ2-1, is SQTIHQWPATLVQPVGSPLSLECTVEGTSNPNLYWYRQAAGRGLQLLFYSVGIGQISSEVPQNLSASRPQDRQFILSSKKLLLSDSGFYLCAWSERAAYNEQFFGPGTRLTVL.

About this clonotype: One end of the junction does not line up with germline, which may come from a read error. The rearrangement joins TRBV4-2 to TRBJ2-7, with 13 positions matching TRBD2. Germline V gene data show CDR1 as LGHNA and CDR2 as YNFKEQ. The CDR3 length is 15 residues. The CDR3 sequence: CAGSLGLAGAYEQHF. CDR3 coding DNA: TGTGCCGGCAGCCTTGGACTAGCGGGAGCCTACGAGCAGCACTTC.

The V call is TRBV29-1, the J call TRBJ2-5; possible D gene TRBD2, 6 bases. The germline gives CDR1 SQVTM, CDR2 ANQGSEA. CDR3 length: 14 residues. The V gene lost 3 bases and the J gene lost 7 bases, with 18 bases spanning the gap. The CDR3 protein is CSVDQGGAGVTQYF. The CDR3 DNA reads as TGCAGCGTTGACCAGGGAGGCGCAGGCGTGACCCAGTACTTC.

Of note for this clonotype: A much larger clone lies a single base off, so this may be a read error. The chain carries TRBV5-6 and TRBJ1-1, with D perhaps matching TRBD1 (5 bases). Trimming shortened V by 6 bases and J by 0 bases, and 18 bases separated the two germline ends. The CDR3 is 16 residues long. Germline CDR1 is SGHDT and CDR2 is YYEEEE. The CDR3 DNA reads TGTGCCAGCAACTTTAGGGGCGGAGGAGTGAACACTGAAGCTTTCTTT. Amino acid sequence: CASNFRGGGVNTEAFF.

This clonotype was found a few times. No conserved phenylalanine or tryptophan is present at the end of the CDR3, so a read error is the likely explanation. The chain has TRBV6-1 and TRBJ2-7; D unresolved. The germline V gene encodes CDR1 MNHNS and CDR2 SASEGT. The V gene lost 2 bases and the J gene lost 2 bases, with 10 bases spanning the gap. There are 14 residues in the CDR3. The CDR3 DNA reads as TGTGCCAGCAGTGAACGGACCCTTACCTACGAGCAGTACTTA. It translates to CASSERTLTYEQYL.

This clonotype was recorded a few times. This may stem from a read error, because a much larger clone lies one nucleotide away. The rearrangement joins TRBV29-1 to TRBJ2-7; tentative D call: TRBD1 (6 bases). The CDR3 has 15 residues. Trimming removed 4 bases at V and 2 bases at J, with 18 bases between. Germline V gene lookup returns CDR1 SQVTM and CDR2 ANQGSEA. The CDR3 spells CSVGDPAGATYEQYF. The DNA for the CDR3 is TGCAGCGTTGGAGATCCGGCAGGGGCAACCTACGAGCAGTACTTC.

To note about this clonotype: A much larger clone lies one base from this, so it may be a read error. The V gene is TRBV7-9, the J gene TRBJ1-2, with D uncertain. The V end lost 7 bases, the J end lost 0 bases, and 18 bases lay between the germline ends. The CDR3 length is 16 residues. Germline assignment: CDR1 SEHNR and CDR2 FQNEAQ (reference sequence). The CDR3 reads CASTSFTEVANYGYTF. As DNA, the CDR3 is TGTGCCAGCACCTCCTTTACGGAGGTAGCTAACTATGGCTACACCTTC.